This T cell receptor (beta chain) was found in a study of blood T cell repertoires in COVID-19. Whole-study context: Sites across the United States, Italy and Spain contributed samples from acute and convalescent COVID-19. PBMCs, B-cell-depleted T cells, or T cells were the source of the cDNA or gDNA that made up the material.

The ends were cut back, 6 bases at V and 12 bases at J, with 18 bases in the middle. The length of the CDR3 is 11 residues. The germline V gene has CDR1 DFQATT and CDR2 SNEGSKA (reference sequence). Sequencing used immunoSEQ multiplex PCR; TCRdb keeps in-frame clones, though not all of them. The sample has some 400,000 clones, approximately 90% seen once. Sequencing was carried out using PBMCs or T cells enriched from blood (not recorded which). This clonotype was obtained from a woman aged 40 to 50 who had been exposed to COVID-19. The chain joins TRBV20-1 to TRBJ2-7, with D tentatively TRBD1 (5 bases). The CDR3 loop is CSAPRASGWYF. CDR3 DNA sequence: TGCAGTGCCCCTAGGGCGTCAGGGTGGTACTTC.